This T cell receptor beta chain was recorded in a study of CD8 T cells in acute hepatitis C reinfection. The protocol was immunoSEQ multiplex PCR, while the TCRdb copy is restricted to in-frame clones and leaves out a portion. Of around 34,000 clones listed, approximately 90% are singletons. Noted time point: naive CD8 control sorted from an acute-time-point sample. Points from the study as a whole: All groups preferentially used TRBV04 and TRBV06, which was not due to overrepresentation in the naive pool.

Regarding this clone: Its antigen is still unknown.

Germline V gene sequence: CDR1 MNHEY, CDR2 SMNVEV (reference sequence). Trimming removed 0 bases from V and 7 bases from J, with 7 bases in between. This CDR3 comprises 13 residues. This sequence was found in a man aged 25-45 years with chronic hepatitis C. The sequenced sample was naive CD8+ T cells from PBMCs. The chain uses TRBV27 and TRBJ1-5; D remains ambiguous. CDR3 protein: CASSLSTGQPQHF. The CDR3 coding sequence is TGTGCCAGCAGTTTATCGACGGGGCAGCCCCAGCATTTT.